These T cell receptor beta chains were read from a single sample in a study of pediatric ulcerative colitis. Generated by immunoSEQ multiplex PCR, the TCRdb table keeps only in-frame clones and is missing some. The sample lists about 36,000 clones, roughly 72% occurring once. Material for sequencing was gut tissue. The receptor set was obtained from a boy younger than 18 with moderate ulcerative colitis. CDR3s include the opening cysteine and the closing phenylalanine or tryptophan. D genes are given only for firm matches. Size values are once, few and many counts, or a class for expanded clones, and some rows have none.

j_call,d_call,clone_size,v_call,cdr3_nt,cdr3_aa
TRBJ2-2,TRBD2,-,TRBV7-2,TGTGCCAGCAGCAAGGGACTAGCGGGAGGGTGGTACAGTACCGGGGAGCTGTTTTTT,CASSKGLAGGWYSTGELFF
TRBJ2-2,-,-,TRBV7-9,TGTGCCAGCGTATCTTGGGCCGGGGAGCTGTTTTTT,CASVSWAGELFF
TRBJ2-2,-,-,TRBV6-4,TGTGCCAGCAGTGACTCCCCAGGGTCCGGGGAGCTGTTTTTT,CASSDSPGSGELFF
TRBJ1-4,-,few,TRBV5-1,TGCGCCAGCAGGCCCTTGGGGGGGCCTCTTAATGAAAAACTGTTTTTT,CASRPLGGPLNEKLFF
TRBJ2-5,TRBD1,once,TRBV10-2,TGCGCCAGCAGCGGACAGGACGGGGAGACCCAGTACTTC,CASSGQDGETQYF
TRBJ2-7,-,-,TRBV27,TGTGCCAGCAGACGCTTCAACACGTACGAGCAGTACTTC,CASRRFNTYEQYF
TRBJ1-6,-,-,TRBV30,TGTGCCGAGGGGGAACGTTCACCCCTCCACTTT,CAEGERSPLHF
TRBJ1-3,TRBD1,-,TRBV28,TGTGCCAGCAGTTCCCCGACAGGGCTTGGAAACACCATATATTTT,CASSSPTGLGNTIYF
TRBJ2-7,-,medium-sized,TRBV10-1,TGCGCCAGCCAGAGTCGGGGGCTGCGCTCCTACGAGCAGTACTTC,CASQSRGLRSYEQYF
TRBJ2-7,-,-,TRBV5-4,TGTGCCAGCAGCCTGAACAGGGCCTACGAGCAGTACTTC,CASSLNRAYEQYF
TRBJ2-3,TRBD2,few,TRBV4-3,TGCGCCAGCAGCCAAGTTGCTAGCGGGGGGGCAGATACGCAGTATTTT,CASSQVASGGADTQYF
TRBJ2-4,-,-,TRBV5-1,TGCGCCAGCAGCGCCGGGGAGATTCTACACATTCAGTACTTC,CASSAGEILHIQYF
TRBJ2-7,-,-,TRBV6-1,TGTGCCAGCAGTGTTATCAGGACCGGGACGGTCTCCTACGAGCAGTACTTC,CASSVIRTGTVSYEQYF
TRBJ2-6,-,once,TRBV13,TGTGCCAGCAGCTTAGGGGCGCACTCTGGGGCCAACGTCCTGACTTTC,CASSLGAHSGANVLTF
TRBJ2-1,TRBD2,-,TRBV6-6,TGTGCCAGCAGTTACTCGGCGACTAGCAACTATGAGCAGTTCTTC,CASSYSATSNYEQFF
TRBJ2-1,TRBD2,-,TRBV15,TGTGCCACCAGCATCCCTAGCGGGAGGCTCGATGAGCAGTTCTTC,CATSIPSGRLDEQFF
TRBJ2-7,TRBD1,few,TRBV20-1,TGCAGTGCTCGACAGGGCTACGAGCAGTACTTC,CSARQGYEQYF
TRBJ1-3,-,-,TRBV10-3,TGTGCCATCACAGGCTCTGGAAACACCATATATTTT,CAITGSGNTIYF
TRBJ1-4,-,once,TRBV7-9,TGTGCCAGCAGCAATCATGGAGAAAAACTGTTTTTT,CASSNHGEKLFF
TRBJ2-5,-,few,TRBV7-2,TGTGCCAGCAGCTTAGGACTACAAGAGACCCAGTACTTC,CASSLGLQETQYF
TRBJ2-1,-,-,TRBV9,TGTGCCAGCAGCGCCCCACACAATGAGCAGTTCTTC,CASSAPHNEQFF
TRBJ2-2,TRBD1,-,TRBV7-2,TGTGCCAGCAGCTCCAGGACAGGGGGAGGTACCGGGGAGCTGTTTTTT,CASSSRTGGGTGELFF
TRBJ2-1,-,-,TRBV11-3,TGTGCCAGCACCTTGGACAGTTACAATGAGCAGTTCTTC,CASTLDSYNEQFF
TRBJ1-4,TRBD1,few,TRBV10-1,TGCGCCACATCCCGACAGGGACTGTTTTTT,CATSRQGLFF
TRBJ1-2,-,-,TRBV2,TGTGCCAGCAGGAGGGAGAGGACATCGGGACACTATGGCTACACCTTC,CASRRERTSGHYGYTF
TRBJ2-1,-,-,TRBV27,TGTGCCAGCAGGAAGATCCAGTCCTACAATGAGCAGTTCTTC,CASRKIQSYNEQFF
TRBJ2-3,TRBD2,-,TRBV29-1,TGCAGCGCCTCTAGCGGAGGAGATACGCAGTATTTT,CSASSGGDTQYF
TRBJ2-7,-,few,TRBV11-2,TGTGCCAGCAGCGCCCAAGGATACGAGCAGTACTTC,CASSAQGYEQYF
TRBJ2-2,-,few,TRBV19,TGTGCCAGTAGTATTACAGGGTCGAACACCGGGGAGCTGTTTTTT,CASSITGSNTGELFF
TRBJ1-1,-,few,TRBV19,TGTGCCAGTAGTATCAAGGGGGTGCGCACTGAAGCTTTCTTT,CASSIKGVRTEAFF
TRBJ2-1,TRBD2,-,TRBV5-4,TGTGCCAGCAGCTTGCCTAGCGGGAGGGGGACAGTGACCTACAATGAGCAGTTCTTC,CASSLPSGRGTVTYNEQFF
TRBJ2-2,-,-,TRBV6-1,TGTGCCAGCGATGGGCGTAACACCGGGGAGCTGTTTTTT,CASDGRNTGELFF
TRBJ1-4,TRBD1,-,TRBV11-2,TGTGCCAGCAGCACCCGACAGGGGAGGAGGGAAAAACTGTTTTTT,CASSTRQGRREKLFF
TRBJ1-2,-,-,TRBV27,TGTGCCAGCAGTTTACAGGGGAGAGGCCCGATGTGGTATGGCTACACCTTC,CASSLQGRGPMWYGYTF
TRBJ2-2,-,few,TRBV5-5,TGTGCCAGCAGCTTGGTGCTCACCGGGGAGCTGTTTTTT,CASSLVLTGELFF
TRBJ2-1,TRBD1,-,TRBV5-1,TGCGCCAGCAGCAAACGGACAGGATACAATGAGCAGTTCTTC,CASSKRTGYNEQFF
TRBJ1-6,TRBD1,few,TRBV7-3,TGTGCCAGCAGCTCAGGGTCACAGGGGAATAATTCACCCCTCCACTTT,CASSSGSQGNNSPLHF
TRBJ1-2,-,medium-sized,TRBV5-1,TGCGCCAGCAGCTTGGCCGGGAACAATGCTAACTATGGCTACACCTTC,CASSLAGNNANYGYTF
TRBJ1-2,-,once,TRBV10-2,TGCGCCAGCAGTGGATCAGTCCCTAACTATGGCTACACCTTC,CASSGSVPNYGYTF
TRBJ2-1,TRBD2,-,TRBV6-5,TGTGCCAGCAGTTTTTTAGCGGGAGGGTCCCATGAGCAGTTCTTC,CASSFLAGGSHEQFF
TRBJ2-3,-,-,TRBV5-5,TGTGCCAGCAGAAAAGGCACAGATACGCAGTATTTT,CASRKGTDTQYF
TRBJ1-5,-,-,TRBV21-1,TGTGCCAGCAGCAAGGAGAATTTGGAGCAGATCAATCAGCCCCAGCATTTT,CASSKENLEQINQPQHF
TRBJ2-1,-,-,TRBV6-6,TGTGCCAGCAGAACAGAGAGCTCCTACAATGAGCAGTTCTTC,CASRTESSYNEQFF
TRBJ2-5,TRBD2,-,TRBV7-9,TGTGCCAGCAGCCTCCTTAGCGGGGAGACCCAGTACTTC,CASSLLSGETQYF
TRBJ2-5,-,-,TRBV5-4,TGTGCCAGCAGCTTGGCCCAGGGGCAAGAGACCCAGTACTTC,CASSLAQGQETQYF
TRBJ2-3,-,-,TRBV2,TGTGCCATACTGGGCAGGGGAGCAGATACGCAGTATTTT,CAILGRGADTQYF
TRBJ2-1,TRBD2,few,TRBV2,TGTGCCAGCAGAAAACTAGCGGCCTACAATGAGCAGTTCTTC,CASRKLAAYNEQFF
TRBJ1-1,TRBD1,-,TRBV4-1,TGCGCCAGCAGCCCCCCGGGACAGATTGAAGCTTTCTTT,CASSPPGQIEAFF